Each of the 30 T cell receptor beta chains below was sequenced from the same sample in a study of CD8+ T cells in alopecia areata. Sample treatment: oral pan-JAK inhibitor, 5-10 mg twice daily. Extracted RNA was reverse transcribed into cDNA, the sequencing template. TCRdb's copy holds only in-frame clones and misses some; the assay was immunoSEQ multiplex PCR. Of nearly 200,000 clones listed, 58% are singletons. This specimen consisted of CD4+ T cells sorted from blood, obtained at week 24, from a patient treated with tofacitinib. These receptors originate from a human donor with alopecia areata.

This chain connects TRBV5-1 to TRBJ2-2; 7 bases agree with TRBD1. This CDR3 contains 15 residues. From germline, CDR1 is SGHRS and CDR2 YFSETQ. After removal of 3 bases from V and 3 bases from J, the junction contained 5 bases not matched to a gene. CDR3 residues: CASSSGQAHTGELFF. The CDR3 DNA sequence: TGCGCCAGCAGCTCCGGACAGGCGCACACCGGGGAGCTGTTTTTT.

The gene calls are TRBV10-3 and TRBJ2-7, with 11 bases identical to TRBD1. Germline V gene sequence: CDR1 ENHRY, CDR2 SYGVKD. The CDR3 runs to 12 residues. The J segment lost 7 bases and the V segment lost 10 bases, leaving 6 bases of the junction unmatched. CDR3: CATRDRGEEQYF. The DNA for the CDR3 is TGTGCCACACGGGACAGGGGGGAAGAGCAGTACTTC.

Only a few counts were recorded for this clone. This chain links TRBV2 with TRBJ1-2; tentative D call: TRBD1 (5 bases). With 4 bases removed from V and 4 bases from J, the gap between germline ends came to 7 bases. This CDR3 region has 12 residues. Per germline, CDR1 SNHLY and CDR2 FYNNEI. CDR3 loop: CASSVGVYGYTF. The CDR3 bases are TGTGCCAGCAGTGTAGGGGTCTATGGCTACACCTTC.

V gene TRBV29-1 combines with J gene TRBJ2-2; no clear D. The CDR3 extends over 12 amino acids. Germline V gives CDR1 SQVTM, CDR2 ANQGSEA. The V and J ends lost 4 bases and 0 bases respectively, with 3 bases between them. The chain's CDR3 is CSVGANTGELFF. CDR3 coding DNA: TGCAGCGTTGGGGCGAACACCGGGGAGCTGTTTTTT.

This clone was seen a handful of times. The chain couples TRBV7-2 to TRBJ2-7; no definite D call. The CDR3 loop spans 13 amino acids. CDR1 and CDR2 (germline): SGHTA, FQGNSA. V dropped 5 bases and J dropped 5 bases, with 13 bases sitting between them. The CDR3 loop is CASSTPLGNEQYF. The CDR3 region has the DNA TGTGCCAGCAGCACCCCCCTAGGGAACGAGCAGTACTTC.

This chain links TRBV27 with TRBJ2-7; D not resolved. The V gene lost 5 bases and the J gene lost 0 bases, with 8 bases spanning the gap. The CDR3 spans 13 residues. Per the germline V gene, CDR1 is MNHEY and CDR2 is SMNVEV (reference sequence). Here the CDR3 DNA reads TGTGCCAGCAGTCCCACCCCCTCCTACGAGCAGTACTTC. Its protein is CASSPTPSYEQYF.

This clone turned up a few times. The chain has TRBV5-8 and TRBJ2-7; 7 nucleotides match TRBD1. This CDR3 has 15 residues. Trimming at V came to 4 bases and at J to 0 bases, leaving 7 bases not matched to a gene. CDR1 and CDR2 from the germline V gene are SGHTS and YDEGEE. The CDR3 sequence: CASSRRTGVSYEQYF. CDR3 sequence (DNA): TGTGCCAGCAGCCGGCGGACAGGAGTCTCCTACGAGCAGTACTTC.

The CDR3 loop reads CASEDGNSGANVLTF. The CDR3 coding sequence is TGTGCCAGCGAGGACGGGAACTCTGGGGCCAACGTCCTGACTTTC. V is TRBV2 and J is TRBJ2-6; D perhaps matches TRBD2 (5 bases). Trimming removed 8 bases from V and 0 bases from J, with 11 bases in between. Per the germline V gene, CDR1 is SNHLY and CDR2 is FYNNEI. This CDR3 is 15 amino acids long.

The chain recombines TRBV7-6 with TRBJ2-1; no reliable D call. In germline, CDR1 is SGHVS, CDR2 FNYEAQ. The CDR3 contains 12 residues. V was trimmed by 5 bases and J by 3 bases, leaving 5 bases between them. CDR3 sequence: CASSPSYNEQFF. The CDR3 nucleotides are TGTGCCAGCAGCCCTAGCTACAATGAGCAGTTCTTC.

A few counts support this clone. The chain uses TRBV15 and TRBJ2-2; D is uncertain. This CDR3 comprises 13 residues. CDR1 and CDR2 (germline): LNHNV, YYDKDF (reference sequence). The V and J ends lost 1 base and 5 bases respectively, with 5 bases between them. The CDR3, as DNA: TGTGCCACCAGCAGAGGGTGGACCGGGGAGCTGTTTTTT. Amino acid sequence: CATSRGWTGELFF.

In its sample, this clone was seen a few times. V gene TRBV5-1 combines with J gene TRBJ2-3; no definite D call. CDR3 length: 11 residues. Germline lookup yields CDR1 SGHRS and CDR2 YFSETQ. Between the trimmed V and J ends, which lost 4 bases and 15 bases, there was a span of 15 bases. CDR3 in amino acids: CASSLDKRSYF. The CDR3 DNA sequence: TGCGCCAGCAGCCTAGACAAGAGAAGTTATTTT.

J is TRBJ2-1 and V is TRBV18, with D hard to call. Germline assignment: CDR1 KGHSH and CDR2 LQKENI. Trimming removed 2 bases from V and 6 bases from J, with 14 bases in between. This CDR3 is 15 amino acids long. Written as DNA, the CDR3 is TGTGCCAGCTCACCAAATAAGGGTCCCACCAATGAGCAGTTCTTC. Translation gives CASSPNKGPTNEQFF.

DNA for the CDR3: TGCGCCAGCAGCTTGGCCGGGACGGACTACGAGCAGTACTTC. It specifies CASSLAGTDYEQYF. The chain joins TRBV5-1 to TRBJ2-7, with D perhaps matching TRBD1 or TRBD2 (5 bases each). Germline V gene lookup returns CDR1 SGHRS and CDR2 YFSETQ. The CDR3 contains 14 residues. V lost 0 bases, J lost 3 bases, and 10 bases lay in between.

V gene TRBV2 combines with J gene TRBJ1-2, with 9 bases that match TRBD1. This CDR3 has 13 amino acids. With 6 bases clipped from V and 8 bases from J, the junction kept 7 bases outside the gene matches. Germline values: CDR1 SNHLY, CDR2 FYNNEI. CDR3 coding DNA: TGTGCCAGCAGGGGAGGACAGGGGCAGGGCTACACCTTC. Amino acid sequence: CASRGGQGQGYTF.

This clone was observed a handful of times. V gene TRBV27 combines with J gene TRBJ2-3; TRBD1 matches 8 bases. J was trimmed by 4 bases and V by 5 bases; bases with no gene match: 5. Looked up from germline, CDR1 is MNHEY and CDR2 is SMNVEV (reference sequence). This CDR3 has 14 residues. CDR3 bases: TGTGCCAGCAGTGACAGGGGAAGTCCAGATACGCAGTATTTT. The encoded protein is CASSDRGSPDTQYF.

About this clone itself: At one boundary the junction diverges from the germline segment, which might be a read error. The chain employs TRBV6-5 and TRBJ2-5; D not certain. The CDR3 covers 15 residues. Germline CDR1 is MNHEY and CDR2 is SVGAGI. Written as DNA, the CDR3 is TGTGCCAGCAGTTACTCGATCAGAACACAAGAGTCCCAGTACTTC. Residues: CASSYSIRTQESQYF.

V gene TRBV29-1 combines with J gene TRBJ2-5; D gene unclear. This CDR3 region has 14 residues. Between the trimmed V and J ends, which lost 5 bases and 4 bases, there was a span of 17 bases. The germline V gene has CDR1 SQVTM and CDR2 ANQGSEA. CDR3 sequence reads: CSVILARVVETQYF. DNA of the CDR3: TGCAGCGTTATTCTGGCCCGGGTGGTAGAGACCCAGTACTTC.

The CDR3 region has the DNA TGTGCCAGCAGCGGGGGACTAGCGGGACCTGAACAGTACTTC. Amino acids: CASSGGLAGPEQYF. The rearrangement uses TRBV6-6 and TRBJ2-7; TRBD2 agrees at 13 bases. There are 14 residues in the CDR3. The V gene end was trimmed by 6 bases and the J gene end by 10 bases; junction bases not matched to a gene: 9. CDR1 and CDR2 from the germline V gene are MNHNY and SVGAGI (reference sequence).

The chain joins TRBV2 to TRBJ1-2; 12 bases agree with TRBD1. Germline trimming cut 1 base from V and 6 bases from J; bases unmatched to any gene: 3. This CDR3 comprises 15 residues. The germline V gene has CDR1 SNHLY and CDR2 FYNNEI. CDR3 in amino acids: CASSEGDRGRDGYTF. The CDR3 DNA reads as TGTGCCAGCAGTGAAGGGGACAGGGGGCGCGATGGCTACACCTTC.

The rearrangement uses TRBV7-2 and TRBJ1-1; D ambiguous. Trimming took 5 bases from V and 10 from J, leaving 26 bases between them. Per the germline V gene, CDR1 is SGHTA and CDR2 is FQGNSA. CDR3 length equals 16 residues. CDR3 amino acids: CASSHRGMRVPGGAFF. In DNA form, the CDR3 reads TGTGCCAGCAGCCATCGAGGGATGCGGGTCCCCGGTGGAGCTTTCTTT.

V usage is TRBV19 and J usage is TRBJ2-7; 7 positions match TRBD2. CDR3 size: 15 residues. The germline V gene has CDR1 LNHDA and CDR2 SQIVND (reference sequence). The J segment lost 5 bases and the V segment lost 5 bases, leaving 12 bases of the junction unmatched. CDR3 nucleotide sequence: TGTGCCAGTAGTGGGAGGCGGGGGACCGACCACGAGCAGTACTTC. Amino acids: CASSGRRGTDHEQYF.

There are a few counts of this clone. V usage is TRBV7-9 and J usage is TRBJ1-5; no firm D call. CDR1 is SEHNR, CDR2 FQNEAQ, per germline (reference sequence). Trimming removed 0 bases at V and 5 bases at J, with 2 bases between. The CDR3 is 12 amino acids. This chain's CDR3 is CASSLADQPQHF. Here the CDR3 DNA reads TGTGCCAGCAGCTTAGCTGATCAGCCCCAGCATTTT.

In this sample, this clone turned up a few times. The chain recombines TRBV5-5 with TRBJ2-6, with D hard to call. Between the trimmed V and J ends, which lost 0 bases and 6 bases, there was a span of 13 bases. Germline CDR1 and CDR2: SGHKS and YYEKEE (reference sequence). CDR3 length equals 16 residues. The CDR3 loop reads CASSLVLTWEANVLTF. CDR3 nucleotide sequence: TGTGCCAGCAGCTTGGTGCTGACTTGGGAGGCCAACGTCCTGACTTTC.

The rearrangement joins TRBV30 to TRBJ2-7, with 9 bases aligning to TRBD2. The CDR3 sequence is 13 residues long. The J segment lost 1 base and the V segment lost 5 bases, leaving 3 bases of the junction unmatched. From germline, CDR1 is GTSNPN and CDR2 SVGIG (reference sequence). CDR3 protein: CAWSSGASYEQYF. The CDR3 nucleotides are TGTGCCTGGTCTAGCGGGGCGTCCTACGAGCAGTACTTC.

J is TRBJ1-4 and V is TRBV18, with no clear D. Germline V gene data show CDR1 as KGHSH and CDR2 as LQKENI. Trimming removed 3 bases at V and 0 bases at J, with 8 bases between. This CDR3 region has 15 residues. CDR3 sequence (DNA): TGTGCCAGCTCACCTCGCAGCGCAACTAATGAAAAACTGTTTTTT. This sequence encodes CASSPRSATNEKLFF.

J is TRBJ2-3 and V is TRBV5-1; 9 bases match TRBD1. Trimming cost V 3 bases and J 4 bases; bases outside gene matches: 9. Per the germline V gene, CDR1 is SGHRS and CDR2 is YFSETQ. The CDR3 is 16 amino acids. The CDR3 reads CASSSAGTGQADTQYF. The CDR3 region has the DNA TGCGCCAGCAGCTCCGCTGGGACAGGGCAAGCAGATACGCAGTATTTT.

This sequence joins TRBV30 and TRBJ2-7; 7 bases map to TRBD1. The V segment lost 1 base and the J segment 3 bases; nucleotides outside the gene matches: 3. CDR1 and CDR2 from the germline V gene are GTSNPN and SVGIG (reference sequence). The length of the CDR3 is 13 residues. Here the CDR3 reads CAWSGGQDYEQYF. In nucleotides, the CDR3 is TGTGCCTGGAGTGGAGGACAGGACTACGAGCAGTACTTC.

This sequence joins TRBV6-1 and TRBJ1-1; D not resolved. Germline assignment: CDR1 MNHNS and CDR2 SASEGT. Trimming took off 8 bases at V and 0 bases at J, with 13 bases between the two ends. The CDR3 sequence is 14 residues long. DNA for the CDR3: TGTGCCAGCCAAAATGCACGATTGAACACTGAAGCTTTCTTT. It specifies CASQNARLNTEAFF.

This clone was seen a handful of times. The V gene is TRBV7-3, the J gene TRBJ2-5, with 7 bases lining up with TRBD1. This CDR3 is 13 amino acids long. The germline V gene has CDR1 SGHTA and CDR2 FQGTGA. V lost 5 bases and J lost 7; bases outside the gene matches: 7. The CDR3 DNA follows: TGTGCCAGCAGCCAGCGACAGGGTGGGACCCAGTACTTC. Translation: CASSQRQGGTQYF.

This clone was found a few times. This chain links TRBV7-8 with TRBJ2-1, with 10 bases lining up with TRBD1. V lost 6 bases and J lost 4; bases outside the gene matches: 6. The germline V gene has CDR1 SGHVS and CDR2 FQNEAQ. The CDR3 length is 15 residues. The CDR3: CASSLTGQGYNEQFF. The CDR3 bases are TGTGCCAGCAGTTTAACGGGACAGGGGTACAATGAGCAGTTCTTC.